This TCR beta chain was captured by sequencing in a study of identical twins (dated by TCRdb to the mid-2010s). Concerning the study at large: The study deep-sequenced TCR alpha and beta repertoires from monozygotic twins, unrelated adults of various ages and cord blood to test whether fetal clonotypes persist. Replicate twin experiments were performed at different times using different library preparation protocols to rule out contamination.

For this chain, trimming is 5 bases at the V end and 1 base at the J end, and the number of junction bases without a gene match is 4. The germline V gene (reference sequence) provides CDR1 SGHAT and CDR2 FQDESV. Taken from cysteine to phenylalanine, the CDR3 has 14 residues. Only the CDR3 portion is preserved as DNA: 42 bases, with reading frame beginning at the first base. Every donor was a healthy Caucasian. The twin cohort consisted of three pairs of female monozygotic twins, all aged roughly 18 to 29 years. Positive isolation kits from Invitrogen were used to isolate the CD4+ and CD8+ T cell populations. Library construction relied on 5' RACE. The run used an Illumina HiSeq 2000. Template switching added a universal primer binding site, and the final cDNA carried a unique molecular identifier that allowed TCR cDNA molecules to be counted accurately. First-strand cDNA for TCR alpha and beta chains was synthesized from specific primers in the conserved constant-segment region. Each cDNA library was double barcoded, with a SMART-Mk sample barcode plus Illumina barcodes, to control for contamination. Two successive PCR steps introduced TruSeq adapter sequences along with Illumina sample barcodes. The TCR alpha and beta cDNA libraries were sequenced on the Illumina HiSeq platform using custom primers. As for how the authors treated the data: MiGEC processed the raw reads to extract unique molecular identifiers, while MiXCR was used to determine the CDR3 positions. Recombination models were inferred per individual with the repgenHMM and IGoR tools using an EM algorithm. The tcR package in R was used for shared clonotype analysis, with sharing normalized by the product of cloneset sizes. To study raw recombination free of thymic and clonal selection effects, out-of-frame nonproductive sequences were analyzed. TCRdb passed the public sequencing reads through fastp at Q25 and MiXCR, retaining productive beta sequences. When rows share a CDR3 protein, they turn into one entry using the most common DNA and genes. It is TCRdb's table, rather than the study itself, that gives the V and J calls and clone size. In all, the sample holds roughly 350,000 distinct CDR3 sequences, and over 9% of those were seen once. The top ten clones comprise roughly 7% of the sample.

Broad study findings and their caveats: In monozygotic twins, recombination models systematically underestimated out-of-frame TCR alpha sharing, but the models matched the sharing seen between unrelated individuals. Zero-insertion analyses could be partly confounded by invariant T cells such as MAIT and iNKT, although diverse VJ usage argued against such confounding for most clonotypes. Because the same donors could not be followed over many years, the conclusions depended on cross-sectional statistical analysis. A weaker excess of twin sharing was found in beta out-of-frame sequences because the signal-to-noise ratio was lowered by fewer shared sequences. Fewer insertions were carried by abundant cord blood beta clonotypes, a similar but weaker trend appeared in young adult naive repertoires, and no such trend appeared in memory repertoires. Compared with coincidental sharing between unrelated individuals, an excess of low generation-probability sequences was observed among out-of-frame TCR alpha sequences shared between twins.

Points on this clonotype: Its antigen target is currently unknown. Per-base qualities were not stored, and no clone one base away is much larger.

The same sample was also used in a study of yellow fever vaccine responses in identical twins. Taken from the second paper: The T cell response to vaccination in identical twins was reported by the authors to appear partly convergent and partly personalized. In the study, vaccine-responding T cell clones were precisely tracked in identical twins.

The sample taken for sequencing was CD8+ T cells sorted from blood. The rearranged segments are TRBV11-1 and TRBJ2-5; 7 bases in between match TRBD1. The source of this sequence is a woman aged 18 to 35 in good health. The DNA sequence reads TGTGCCAGCAGCGGGTGGGACAGCCAAGAGACCCAGTACTTC. This gives the protein CASSGWDSQETQYF. With the portions outside the CDR3 filled from the reference TRBV11-1 and TRBJ2-5 genes, the complete variable region becomes EAEVAQSPRYKITEKSQAVAFWCDPISGHATLYWYRQILGQGPELLVQFQDESVVDDSQLPKDRFSAERLKGVDSTLKIQPAELGDSAMYLCASSGWDSQETQYFGPGTRLLVL.